This T cell receptor (beta chain) was sequenced for a study of blood T cell repertoires in COVID-19 (dated by TCRdb to the early 2020s). A note on the overall study: Samples covering the acute and convalescent phases of COVID-19 were provided by collaborators in the United States, Italy and Spain. The repertoires were released in a freely available public database meant as a resource for research on the immune response to SARS-CoV-2. Where available, HLA class I and class II types were taken from metadata supplied by the sample provider and were not determined by assay-based typing. Nearly every sample came with metadata listing a de-identified subject ID, COVID-19 status, age in years and sex. The samples were drawn from two sources: the first 160 participants of the ongoing ImmuneRACE study, and over 1,000 subjects contributed by 6 global collaborators. Deeply sampled blood TCRbeta repertoires from subjects exposed to, actively infected with, or recovered from COVID-19 were included in the dataset. The prospective study material was composed of cDNA or gDNA derived from T cells, B-cell-depleted T cells, or PBMCs.

V trim: 3 bases; J trim: 1 base; unmatched bases: 3. The CDR3 holds 15 amino acids from the cysteine to the phenylalanine. The only DNA kept is the CDR3, 45 bases in frame from the first base. CDR1 and CDR2 are drawn from the germline V gene (reference sequence): LNHDA, SQIVND. The immunoSEQ Assay, a bias-controlled multiplex PCR, was used to amplify TCRbeta CDR3 regions from genomic DNA. As for how the authors treated the data: Within the assay, amplification of reference gene primers was used to estimate how many nucleated cells each sample contained. To quantify the absolute abundance of each unique TCRbeta CDR3 rearrangement, sequence reads were collapsed and filtered. For each sample, productive Simpson clonality was calculated as the square root of Simpson's diversity index across productive rearrangements. TCRdb stores this immuneACCESS table with in-frame sequences only. Part of the clones is absent; in the studies checked, under half of the shortfall reflects unresolved V genes, and no reason is known for the rest. V, J and clone size are those of that table, while D and trimming were read from the DNA. The sample table contains some 190,000 clones; only one count was recorded for roughly 88% of them. The top ten hold more than 2.5% of the sample.

Results and caveats for the whole study, not just this receptor: The quantity of clinical and demographic metadata differed by source and by participant and was supplied without curation.

The collaborating institutions used their own protocols to collect whole blood in K2EDTA tubes. For TCRbeta analysis, collaborators shipped samples in one of three forms: frozen whole blood, isolated PBMCs, or DNA extracted from either of those sample types. As to this clone: It has no known antigen specificity. No base quality values were provided; no much bigger clone lies one nucleotide off.

Material for sequencing was peripheral blood. The V and J segments used are TRBV19 and TRBJ2-1; TRBD2 fits 7 bases in the junction. This clonotype was obtained from a man between 60 and 70 years old with acute or convalescent COVID-19. DNA sequence: TGTGCCAGTAGTATCCTCGGGAGGTCCTACAATGAGCAGTTCTTC. This encodes CASSILGRSYNEQFF.